This passage covers 32 T cell receptor beta chains from one sample sequenced in a study of blood T cell repertoires in COVID-19. TCRdb's table, derived via immunoSEQ multiplex PCR, lists solely in-frame clones and lacks some. The sample has hundreds of thousands of clones, around 90% seen once. The sample consisted of peripheral blood. These receptors originate from a young man with active or convalescent COVID-19.

The chain carries TRBV1 and TRBJ1-2; TRBD1 is the table's D call, not checked against the DNA. TRBV1 is deemed a pseudogene. CDR3 length: 11 residues. This CDR3 reads CTTQGNYGYTF. CDR3 coding DNA: TGCACCACCCAGGGGAACTATGGCTACACCTTC.

The chain links TRBV28 to TRBJ1-5, with unresolved D. CDR3 length equals 12 residues. Germline V gene sequence: CDR1 MDHEN, CDR2 SYDVKM. Trimming removed 5 bases from V and 7 bases from J, with 9 bases in between. The CDR3, as DNA: TGTGCCAGCAGTCCTCCTGCGCAGCCCCAGCATTTT. Translation gives CASSPPAQPQHF. The full variable domain, its missing parts supplied by reference TRBV28 and TRBJ1-5, is DVKVTQSSRYLVKRTGEKVFLECVQDMDHENMFWYRQDPGLGLRLIYFSYDVKMKEKGDIPEGYSVSREKKERFSLILESASTNQTSMYLCASSPPAQPQHFGDGTRLSIL.

V usage is TRBV5-8 and J usage is TRBJ1-3; D is perhaps TRBD1 (5 bases). Germline CDR1 is SGHTS and CDR2 is YDEGEE. This CDR3 has 13 residues. The ends were cut back, 0 bases at V and 4 bases at J, with 5 bases in the middle. The CDR3 protein is CASSLDRGNTIYF. CDR3 in DNA: TGTGCCAGCAGCTTGGACAGGGGAAACACCATATATTTT.

The CDR3 coding sequence is TGTGCCAGCAGTTTTAGCGAGGCGGGAGAGCAGTTCTTC. This translates into CASSFSEAGEQFF. The chain employs TRBV28 and TRBJ2-1; possibly TRBD2 for D (6 bases). The V gene lost 3 bases and the J gene lost 10 bases, with 13 bases spanning the gap. CDR3 length: 13 amino acids. The germline V gene encodes CDR1 MDHEN and CDR2 SYDVKM.

The rearrangement joins TRBV4-1 to TRBJ1-2, with D possibly being TRBD1 (6 bases). This CDR3 has 14 amino acids. Germline V gene sequence: CDR1 MGHRA, CDR2 YSYEKL. Trimming left V 4 bases short and J 7 bases short, with 16 bases between. CDR3 loop: CASSPAQGAVGYTF. The CDR3 DNA sequence: TGCGCCAGCAGCCCAGCACAGGGAGCGGTTGGCTACACCTTC.

This rearrangement joins TRBV3-1 (or the pseudogene TRBV3-2) to TRBJ2-1; 13 bases match TRBD2. The CDR3 is made up of 15 amino acids. CDR1 LGHDT and CDR2 YNNKEL come from the germline V gene (reference sequence). V shed 5 bases, J shed 6 bases, and the junction held 4 bases outside the gene matches. CDR3: CASSFGLAGVNEQFF. CDR3 bases: TGTGCCAGCAGCTTCGGACTAGCGGGAGTCAATGAGCAGTTCTTC.

The rearrangement joins TRBV7-2 to TRBJ1-2; D unresolved. The CDR3 consists of 13 residues. The germline gives CDR1 SGHTA, CDR2 FQGNSA. V lost 5 bases and J 8 bases, leaving 15 bases between the germline ends. CDR3 loop: CASSPSTGLGYTF. CDR3 in DNA: TGTGCCAGCAGCCCGAGCACGGGTTTGGGCTACACCTTC. The full variable domain, its missing parts supplied by reference TRBV7-2 and TRBJ1-2, is GAGVSQSPSNKVTEKGKDVELRCDPISGHTALYWYRQSLGQGLEFLIYFQGNSAPDKSGLPSDRFSAERTGGSVSTLTIQRTQQEDSAVYLCASSPSTGLGYTFGSGTRLTVV.

The chain carries TRBV9 and TRBJ1-2, with D unclear. CDR3 length: 19 amino acids. Germline lookup yields CDR1 SGDLS and CDR2 YYNGEE. Trimming removed 3 bases at V and 4 bases at J, with 28 bases between. As DNA, the CDR3 is TGTGCCAGCAGCGGAGACGGCGAGTTCCGGGCCTCACGGGGCTATGGCTACACCTTC. Translation gives CASSGDGEFRASRGYGYTF.

The rearrangement joins TRBV18 to TRBJ2-1; D perhaps matches TRBD1 (7 bases). This CDR3 comprises 16 residues. The germline V and J ends were trimmed by 3 bases and 3 bases, with 15 bases remaining between them. Germline assignment: CDR1 KGHSH and CDR2 LQKENI. The CDR3 sequence: CASSPLSRGVYNEQFF. Here the CDR3 DNA reads TGTGCCAGCTCACCTTTAAGCAGGGGGGTCTACAATGAGCAGTTCTTC.

The chain links TRBV15 to TRBJ2-5; 12 bases fit TRBD2. Trimming removed 1 base from V and 4 bases from J; junction bases left unmatched: 4. CDR3 length equals 16 residues. Germline V gene sequence: CDR1 LNHNV, CDR2 YYDKDF (reference sequence). The CDR3 protein is CATSRAGTSGLETQYF. The CDR3 DNA reads TGTGCCACCAGCAGAGCCGGGACTAGCGGGTTAGAGACCCAGTACTTC.

V and J are TRBV15 and TRBJ1-1; the D is unclear. The V end lost 0 bases, the J end lost 1 base, and 9 bases lay between the germline ends. This CDR3 contains 15 residues. Germline CDR1 reads LNHNV; CDR2 reads YYDKDF (reference sequence). The CDR3 loop reads CATSRDRSGNTEAFF. For the CDR3, the DNA is TGTGCCACCAGCAGAGATCGGAGCGGGAACACTGAAGCTTTCTTT.

The chain recombines TRBV6-2 or TRBV6-3 with TRBJ2-7; 8 bases are a match to TRBD1. J gave up 5 bases and V 4 bases, and 13 bases lay outside the gene matches. Germline CDR1 and CDR2: MNHEY and SVGEGT. The CDR3 length is 16 residues. The CDR3 DNA reads TGTGCCAGCAGTTCTACATCCTACGGGACAGGTAACGAGCAGTACTTC. It codes for CASSSTSYGTGNEQYF.

The chain employs TRBV10-1 and TRBJ2-7; tentatively, D is TRBD1 (5 bases). The CDR3 loop spans 15 amino acids. Germline CDR1 reads WNHNN; CDR2 reads SYGVQD (reference sequence). Trimming took 6 bases from V and 5 from J, leaving 20 bases between them. Here the CDR3 reads CASRVRLQGDDEQYF. DNA for the CDR3: TGCGCCAGCAGAGTCCGGCTCCAGGGTGACGACGAGCAGTACTTC.

This chain joins TRBV2 and TRBJ2-1; TRBD2 might be the D (6 bases). This CDR3 has 15 residues. The ends were cut back, 2 bases at V and 8 bases at J, with 16 bases in the middle. Germline loops: CDR1 SNHLY, CDR2 FYNNEI. The CDR3 nucleotides are TGTGCCAGCAGTGAACCCGCGGGGTTACGGGATGAGCAGTTCTTC. Translated, it gives CASSEPAGLRDEQFF.

Only one count was recorded for this clone. The chain has TRBV5-1 and TRBJ2-7, with 8 bases matching TRBD1. J lost 2 bases, V lost 4 bases, and 8 bases had no gene match. The germline V gene encodes CDR1 SGHRS and CDR2 YFSETQ. There are 15 residues in the CDR3. The CDR3 loop is CASSPDGTGAYEQYF. CDR3 nucleotide sequence: TGCGCCAGCAGCCCCGACGGGACAGGAGCCTACGAGCAGTACTTC. The complete variable domain, with remaining parts taken from reference TRBV5-1 and TRBJ2-7, reads KAGVTQTPRYLIKTRGQQVTLSCSPISGHRSVSWYQQTPGQGLQFLFEYFSETQRNKGNFPGRFSGRQFSNSRSEMNVSTLELGDSALYLCASSPDGTGAYEQYFGPGTRLTVT.

The V and J genes are TRBV19 and TRBJ1-1; D is ambiguous. From germline, CDR1 is LNHDA and CDR2 SQIVND (reference sequence). The CDR3 length is 19 residues. V lost 0 bases and J lost 3, with 23 bases in between. The CDR3 region is CASSIDRPPPERMDTEAFF. CDR3 in DNA: TGTGCCAGTAGTATAGATAGGCCCCCGCCAGAGAGGATGGACACTGAAGCTTTCTTT. The full variable domain, rest sourced from reference TRBV19 and TRBJ1-1, is DGGITQSPKYLFRKEGQNVTLSCEQNLNHDAMYWYRQDPGQGLRLIYYSQIVNDFQKGDIAEGYSVSREKKESFPLTVTSAQKNPTAFYLCASSIDRPPPERMDTEAFFGQGTRLTVV.

The chain uses TRBV29-1 and TRBJ1-1, with D uncertain. The CDR3 has 14 residues. Per germline, CDR1 SQVTM and CDR2 ANQGSEA. V lost 8 bases and J lost 4, with 20 bases in between. For the CDR3, the DNA is TGCAGCCCTCATCCCGGGGAGGCGGGCACTGAAGCTTTCTTT. Translation: CSPHPGEAGTEAFF.

This clone has more than one count but fewer than ten. The rearrangement uses TRBV4-3 and TRBJ2-3; D perhaps matches TRBD2 (5 bases). The CDR3 consists of 17 residues. V was pared by 1 base and J by 0 bases, with 14 bases between. Germline V lookup: CDR1 LGHNA, CDR2 YSLEER. The CDR3 region has the DNA TGCGCCAGCAGCCAAGGTGGACTGACTGTAAGCACAGATACGCAGTATTTT. This gives the protein CASSQGGLTVSTDTQYF.

This clone has only one observation. This chain links TRBV2 with TRBJ2-2, with TRBD2 matching over 8 bases. Germline loops: CDR1 SNHLY, CDR2 FYNNEI. This CDR3 is 15 amino acids long. J lost 4 bases, V lost 1 base, and 2 bases had no gene match. The CDR3 region has the DNA TGTGCCAGCAGTGAAGTTGCGGGGGGCACCGGGGAGCTGTTTTTT. It specifies CASSEVAGGTGELFF.

The chain combines TRBV5-5 with TRBJ2-2; possibly TRBD1 for D (7 bases). The CDR3 is 15 amino acids. Germline V CDR1 and CDR2: SGHKS, YYEKEE (reference sequence). V was cut by 3 bases and J by 4 bases, with 13 bases left in between. The CDR3 loop reads CASSSRQGGTGELFF. The CDR3 region has the DNA TGTGCCAGCAGCTCAAGACAGGGAGGCACCGGGGAGCTGTTTTTT.

J is TRBJ1-6 and V is TRBV5-1; the D gene is possibly TRBD1 (5 bases). Germline V gene sequence: CDR1 SGHRS, CDR2 YFSETQ. The CDR3 is made up of 14 amino acids. The V and J ends lost 0 bases and 8 bases respectively, with 9 bases between them. CDR3 protein: CASSLETDYSPLHF. CDR3 coding DNA: TGCGCCAGCAGCTTGGAGACAGATTATTCACCCCTCCACTTT. Full variable domain (remainder filled in from reference TRBV5-1 and TRBJ1-6): KAGVTQTPRYLIKTRGQQVTLSCSPISGHRSVSWYQQTPGQGLQFLFEYFSETQRNKGNFPGRFSGRQFSNSRSEMNVSTLELGDSALYLCASSLETDYSPLHFGNGTRLTVT.

The chain carries TRBV25-1 and TRBJ1-4, with a tentative D call TRBD1 (5 bases). Germline lookup yields CDR1 MGHDK and CDR2 SYGVNS. The CDR3 length is 15 residues. With 1 base removed from V and 5 bases from J, the gap between germline ends came to 11 bases. The CDR3: CASSEWGRPNEKLFF. CDR3 bases: TGTGCCAGCAGTGAATGGGGCAGACCAAATGAAAAACTGTTTTTT.

V and J are TRBV27 and TRBJ1-2; 8 bases align to TRBD1. This CDR3 contains 16 residues. With V trimmed by 4 bases and J by 8 bases, 15 bases remained unmatched. Germline-derived CDR1 and CDR2 are MNHEY and SMNVEV (reference sequence). For the CDR3, the DNA is TGTGCCAGCAGTTCCACCTGGACAGGGAGTTATGGCGGCTACACCTTC. Its protein is CASSSTWTGSYGGYTF.

V gene TRBV12-3 or TRBV12-4 combines with J gene TRBJ1-6, with a weak D call TRBD1 (6 bases). This CDR3 has 13 amino acids. V lost 5 bases to trimming and J lost 6 bases, with 8 bases between them. The CDR3 bases are TGTGCCAGCAGTCAAGGGGGTAATTCACCCCTCCACTTT. This translates into CASSQGGNSPLHF.

Only one count was recorded for this clone. This rearrangement joins TRBV5-4 to TRBJ2-7, with 7 bases that match TRBD1. The CDR3 is 18 amino acids. The germline V gene encodes CDR1 SGHNT and CDR2 YYREEE (reference sequence). Trimming cost V 3 bases and J 2 bases; bases outside gene matches: 17. The CDR3 DNA follows: TGTGCCAGCAGCTCTTCAACAGGGGTTCTGGGTCCCGCCTACGAGCAGTACTTC. Protein: CASSSSTGVLGPAYEQYF.

This chain uses TRBV12-3 or TRBV12-4 with TRBJ2-7, with 8 bases matching TRBD1. V was pared by 8 bases and J by 7 bases, with 7 bases of the junction left unmatched. The CDR3 length is 12 residues. CDR3 sequence reads: CASSNRGKEQYF. CDR3 DNA: TGTGCCAGCTCAAACAGGGGGAAGGAGCAGTACTTC.

The chain combines TRBV11-2 with TRBJ1-2, with no clear D. Deletions cut 0 bases from V and 2 bases from J, with 10 bases between. Looked up from germline, CDR1 is SGHAT and CDR2 is FQNNGV. CDR3 length equals 15 residues. CDR3 amino acids: CASSLDGAGNYGYTF. In DNA form, the CDR3 reads TGTGCCAGCAGCTTAGATGGCGCGGGGAACTATGGCTACACCTTC.

The chain has TRBV4-1 and TRBJ1-2; TRBD1 matches 7 bases. Germline CDR1 is MGHRA and CDR2 is YSYEKL. CDR3 length equals 15 residues. Trimming removed 1 base from V and 2 bases from J; junction bases left unmatched: 4. The CDR3 nucleotides read TGCGCCAGCAGCCAAGCCGCGACAGGGAACTATGGCTACACCTTC. Its translation is CASSQAATGNYGYTF.

The chain combines TRBV5-5 with TRBJ2-7; D ambiguous. The CDR3 covers 12 residues. V lost 5 bases and J lost 0, with 6 bases in between. CDR1 and CDR2 from the germline V gene are SGHKS and YYEKEE (reference sequence). CDR3 bases: TGTGCCAGCAGTCTCCCCTCCTACGAGCAGTACTTC. Translation: CASSLPSYEQYF. The whole variable domain, filled in from reference TRBV5-5 and TRBJ2-7, reads DAGVTQSPTHLIKTRGQQVTLRCSPISGHKSVSWYQQVLGQGPQFIFQYYEKEERGRGNFPDRFSARQFPNYSSELNVNALLLGDSALYLCASSLPSYEQYFGPGTRLTVT.

The chain couples TRBV10-3 to TRBJ1-2, with 9 bases lining up with TRBD1. The CDR3 is 14 amino acids. The trim removed 7 bases at V and 5 bases at J, leaving 8 bases unmatched. From germline, CDR1 is ENHRY and CDR2 SYGVKD. The CDR3: CAITPGQGRYGYTF. The CDR3 nucleotides read TGTGCCATCACCCCGGGACAGGGACGTTATGGCTACACCTTC.

The chain employs TRBV5-1 and TRBJ1-2; D is possibly TRBD1 (5 bases). V was pared by 1 base and J by 6 bases, with 16 bases between. Looked up from germline, CDR1 is SGHRS and CDR2 is YFSETQ. The CDR3 has 15 amino acids. CDR3 protein: CASSLSRQGGDGYTF. The CDR3 coding sequence is TGCGCCAGCAGCTTGTCGCGGCAGGGAGGGGATGGCTACACCTTC.

The J gene is TRBJ1-1, the V gene TRBV12-5; TRBD1 agrees at 7 bases. V shed 5 bases and J 0 bases; nucleotides not matched to a gene: 15. The CDR3 totals 18 residues. Germline lookup yields CDR1 LGHNT and CDR2 FRNRAP. CDR3 loop: CASGTPRQGYTMNTEAFF. For the CDR3, the DNA is TGTGCTAGTGGTACGCCTCGACAGGGATACACCATGAACACTGAAGCTTTCTTT.